The rows below give T cell receptor beta chains drawn from one sample of a study of long-term antiretroviral therapy in people with HIV. Libraries were prepared by immunoSEQ multiplex PCR; TCRdb keeps only in-frame clonotypes and omits some of them. The sample lists over 30,000 clones, 65% to 80% occurring once. Sequenced here: unsorted PBMCs, sampled 3.1 years after starting antiretroviral therapy. The receptor set was obtained from a woman in her forties or fifties with HIV. CDR3s include the opening cysteine and the closing phenylalanine or tryptophan. The order of the fields is clone size, V gene, J gene, D gene, CDR3 DNA, CDR3 protein. D genes are given only for firm matches. Part of the rows lack a size; the others show once, few, many or a class for expanded clones.

abundance: -; v_gene: TRBV14; j_gene: TRBJ1-6; d_gene: -; CDR3nt: TGTGCCAGCAGCCAGGCGGGACATCACTATAATTCACCCCTCCACTTT; CDR3aa: CASSQAGHHYNSPLHF
abundance: -; v_gene: TRBV9; j_gene: TRBJ1-6; d_gene: -; CDR3nt: TGTGCCAGCAGCAGCGGGGATAGAAGACCCAATTCACCCCTCCACTTT; CDR3aa: CASSSGDRRPNSPLHF
abundance: -; v_gene: TRBV6-5; j_gene: TRBJ1-2; d_gene: -; CDR3nt: TGTGCCAGCAGGCCGGGAGCTAACTATGGCTACACCTTC; CDR3aa: CASRPGANYGYTF
abundance: -; v_gene: TRBV7-3; j_gene: TRBJ1-1; d_gene: -; CDR3nt: TGTGCCAGCAGCACGCAGGGTAATGCAGTCGTTACTGAAGCTTTCTTT; CDR3aa: CASSTQGNAVVTEAFF
abundance: -; v_gene: TRBV19; j_gene: TRBJ2-7; d_gene: -; CDR3nt: TGTGCCAGTAAAGGGACGGGGGCCTACGAGCAGTACTTC; CDR3aa: CASKGTGAYEQYF
abundance: medium-sized; v_gene: TRBV6-1; j_gene: TRBJ1-2; d_gene: -; CDR3nt: TGTGCCAGCAGTGATGGGTTGTATGGCTACACCTTC; CDR3aa: CASSDGLYGYTF
abundance: -; v_gene: TRBV9; j_gene: TRBJ1-3; d_gene: -; CDR3nt: TGTGCCAGCAGCCGTTTAGGAAACACCATATATTTT; CDR3aa: CASSRLGNTIYF
abundance: -; v_gene: TRBV14; j_gene: TRBJ2-3; d_gene: -; CDR3nt: TGTGCCAGCAGCCAAGGGTACACAGGGAGAGATACGCAGTATTTT; CDR3aa: CASSQGYTGRDTQYF
abundance: -; v_gene: TRBV13; j_gene: TRBJ2-6; d_gene: -; CDR3nt: TGTGCCAGCAGCTTAAGTGTCTCTGGGGCCAACGTCCTGACTTTC; CDR3aa: CASSLSVSGANVLTF
abundance: -; v_gene: TRBV7-8; j_gene: TRBJ1-2; d_gene: -; CDR3nt: TGTGCCAGCAGCTTAGACAGGGACTATGGCTACACCTTC; CDR3aa: CASSLDRDYGYTF
abundance: once; v_gene: TRBV29-1; j_gene: TRBJ1-1; d_gene: -; CDR3nt: TGCAGCGTTCTAGGGGCGAACACTGAAGCTTTCTTT; CDR3aa: CSVLGANTEAFF
abundance: -; v_gene: TRBV7-6; j_gene: TRBJ2-7; d_gene: TRBD1; CDR3nt: TGTGCCAGCAGCTTATCTATAGGGGGCCCTACCTACGAGCAGTACTTC; CDR3aa: CASSLSIGGPTYEQYF
abundance: once; v_gene: TRBV19; j_gene: TRBJ1-2; d_gene: TRBD1; CDR3nt: TGTGCCAGTAGTTCCCGCTTCCGGGACAGAACAAATGGCTACACCTTC; CDR3aa: CASSSRFRDRTNGYTF
abundance: -; v_gene: TRBV7-3; j_gene: TRBJ1-1; d_gene: -; CDR3nt: TGTGCCAGCACCTCGAACACTGAAGCTTTCTTT; CDR3aa: CASTSNTEAFF
abundance: -; v_gene: TRBV27; j_gene: TRBJ1-6; d_gene: TRBD1; CDR3nt: TGTGCCAGCACTTCGGGACAGGGGAATTCACCCCTCCACTTT; CDR3aa: CASTSGQGNSPLHF
abundance: -; v_gene: TRBV2; j_gene: TRBJ1-6; d_gene: -; CDR3nt: TGTGCCAGCAGTGAGAGCAGATCGGCTGGGTTCCTCCACTTT; CDR3aa: CASSESRSAGFLHF
abundance: -; v_gene: TRBV7-3; j_gene: TRBJ1-2; d_gene: -; CDR3nt: TGTGCCAGCAGCTTAAGCCTAGCGAGGAGGGATGGCTACACCTTC; CDR3aa: CASSLSLARRDGYTF
abundance: -; v_gene: TRBV4-1; j_gene: TRBJ1-2; d_gene: -; CDR3nt: TGCGCCAGCAGCCAAGATGGCACAGGTACCTCCTATGGCTACACCTTC; CDR3aa: CASSQDGTGTSYGYTF
abundance: once; v_gene: TRBV6-1; j_gene: TRBJ2-3; d_gene: -; CDR3nt: TGTGCCAGCAGCGCGAGCGGTGCCACAGATACGCAGTATTTT; CDR3aa: CASSASGATDTQYF
abundance: -; v_gene: TRBV6-1; j_gene: TRBJ2-7; d_gene: -; CDR3nt: TGTGCCAGCATGGCCAGGGGATGGGGCGAGCAGTACTTC; CDR3aa: CASMARGWGEQYF
abundance: few; v_gene: TRBV27; j_gene: TRBJ2-7; d_gene: TRBD1; CDR3nt: TGTGCCAGCAGCCCCGGGACAGGGGGCGTCGAGCAGTACTTC; CDR3aa: CASSPGTGGVEQYF
abundance: -; v_gene: TRBV5-1; j_gene: TRBJ2-5; d_gene: -; CDR3nt: TGCGCCAGCAGCTTGAGTAACGGTGGTAGTGGGGAGACCCAGTACTTC; CDR3aa: CASSLSNGGSGETQYF
abundance: -; v_gene: TRBV6-1; j_gene: TRBJ2-7; d_gene: -; CDR3nt: TGTGCCAGCAGTAACAGGGTCAGCTCCTACGAGCAGTACTTC; CDR3aa: CASSNRVSSYEQYF
abundance: -; v_gene: TRBV29-1; j_gene: TRBJ1-1; d_gene: -; CDR3nt: TGCAGCGCCGGCCTGAGGGGTGTAGGGGACACTGAAGCTTTCTTT; CDR3aa: CSAGLRGVGDTEAFF
abundance: -; v_gene: TRBV27; j_gene: TRBJ2-3; d_gene: TRBD2; CDR3nt: TGTGCCAGCAGTTTGGGCGGGGGGGACCCTAGCACAGATACGCAGTATTTT; CDR3aa: CASSLGGGDPSTDTQYF
abundance: -; v_gene: TRBV20-1; j_gene: TRBJ1-6; d_gene: -; CDR3nt: TGCAGTGCTGGAGGGGGGACACCCCTCCACTTT; CDR3aa: CSAGGGTPLHF
abundance: few; v_gene: TRBV18; j_gene: TRBJ1-3; d_gene: TRBD1; CDR3nt: TGTGCCAGCTCCCCTTCCCAGGGGGCCGCTGGAAACACCATATATTTT; CDR3aa: CASSPSQGAAGNTIYF
abundance: -; v_gene: TRBV18; j_gene: TRBJ1-3; d_gene: -; CDR3nt: TGTGCCAGCTCACCACCGTGGGGGGCACACCTTTTAACCTCTGGAAACACCATATATTTT; CDR3aa: CASSPPWGAHLLTSGNTIYF
abundance: -; v_gene: TRBV7-9; j_gene: TRBJ2-3; d_gene: -; CDR3nt: TGTGCCAGCAGCTCCCGGACAGATACGCAGTATTTT; CDR3aa: CASSSRTDTQYF
abundance: few; v_gene: TRBV19; j_gene: TRBJ1-1; d_gene: -; CDR3nt: TGTGCCAGTAGATTCGGGGAGGGCACTGAAGCTTTCTTT; CDR3aa: CASRFGEGTEAFF
abundance: -; v_gene: TRBV5-3; j_gene: TRBJ2-5; d_gene: -; CDR3nt: TGTGCCAGAAGGTTCCCCGCTAGCTCGTATTTAGAGACCCAGTACTTC; CDR3aa: CARRFPASSYLETQYF
abundance: -; v_gene: TRBV29-1; j_gene: TRBJ2-3; d_gene: -; CDR3nt: TGCAGCGTTGAAGATTCGTCGGGGGATTCTAGCACAGATACGCAGTATTTT; CDR3aa: CSVEDSSGDSSTDTQYF